This TCR beta chain originates from a study of identical twins. MiXCR, run by TCRdb on the 5' RACE reads, gives a single entry per CDR3 protein. The sample includes around 480,000 distinct CDR3 sequences, 13% to 15% of them seen just once. Study results and limitations: With beta out-of-frame sequences, excess sharing by twins was weaker.

With no exceptions, donors were healthy Caucasians. This clonotype was seen a handful of times. Its antigen is unidentified. The germline V gene has CDR1 SGHVS and CDR2 FQNEAQ. The CDR3 spans 18 residues. The V end was cut by 6 bases, the J end by 0 bases, with 18 bases between. These data were also reused for a study on yellow fever vaccine responses in identical twins.

The chain couples TRBV7-8 to TRBJ2-6, with a tentative D call TRBD1 (6 bases). The sequence was obtained from a woman aged 18-29 years in good health. The specimen sequenced was CD4+ T cells sorted from blood. The CDR3 region is CASRKEGVLLSGANVLTF. CDR3 nucleotides: TGTGCCAGCAGGAAAGAGGGGGTTCTCCTCTCTGGGGCCAACGTCCTGACTTTC.